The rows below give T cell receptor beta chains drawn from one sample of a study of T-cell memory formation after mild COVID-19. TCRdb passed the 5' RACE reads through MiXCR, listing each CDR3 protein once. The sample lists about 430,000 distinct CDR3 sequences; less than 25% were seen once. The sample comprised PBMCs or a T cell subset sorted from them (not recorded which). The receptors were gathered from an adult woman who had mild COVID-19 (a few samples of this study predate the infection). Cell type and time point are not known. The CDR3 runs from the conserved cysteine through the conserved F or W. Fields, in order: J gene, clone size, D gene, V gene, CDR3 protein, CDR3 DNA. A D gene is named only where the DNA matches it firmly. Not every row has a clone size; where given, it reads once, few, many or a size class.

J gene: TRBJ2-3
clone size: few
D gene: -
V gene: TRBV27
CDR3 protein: CASSLVKGADTQYF
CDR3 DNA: TGTGCCAGCAGTTTAGTGAAGGGGGCAGATACGCAGTATTTT

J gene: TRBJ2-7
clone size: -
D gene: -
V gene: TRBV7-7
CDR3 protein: CASSLGPGVTYEQYF
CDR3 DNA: TGTGCCAGCAGCTTAGGTCCAGGGGTCACCTACGAGCAGTACTTC

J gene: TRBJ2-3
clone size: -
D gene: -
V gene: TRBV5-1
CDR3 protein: CASSNPPGTPNTDTQYF
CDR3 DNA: TGCGCCAGCAGCAACCCCCCGGGCACGCCGAACACAGATACGCAGTATTTT

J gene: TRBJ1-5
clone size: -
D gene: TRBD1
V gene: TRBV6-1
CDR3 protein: CASSEGSRGKQPQHF
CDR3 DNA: TGTGCCAGCAGTGAAGGCAGCAGGGGGAAACAGCCCCAGCATTTT

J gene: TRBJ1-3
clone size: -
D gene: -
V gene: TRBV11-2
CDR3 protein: CASSLDQVSGNTIYF
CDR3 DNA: TGTGCCAGCAGCTTAGATCAGGTCTCTGGAAACACCATATATTTT

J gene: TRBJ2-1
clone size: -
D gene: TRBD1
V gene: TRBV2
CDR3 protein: CASSVQGAQTRQFF
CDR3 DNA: TGTGCCAGCAGTGTTCAGGGGGCGCAGACACGGCAGTTCTTC

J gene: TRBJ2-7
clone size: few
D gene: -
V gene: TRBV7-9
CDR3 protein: CASSLSRRAYEQYF
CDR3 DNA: TGTGCCAGCAGCTTATCCCGCAGGGCCTACGAGCAGTACTTC

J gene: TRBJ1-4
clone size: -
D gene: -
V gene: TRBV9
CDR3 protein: CASSVGGQSNEKLFF
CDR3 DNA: TGTGCCAGCAGCGTTGGGGGGCAGAGTAATGAAAAACTGTTTTTT

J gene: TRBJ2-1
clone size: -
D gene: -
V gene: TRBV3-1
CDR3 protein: CASSQDRLYEQFF
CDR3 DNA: TGTGCCAGCAGCCAAGATCGGCTGTATGAGCAGTTCTTC

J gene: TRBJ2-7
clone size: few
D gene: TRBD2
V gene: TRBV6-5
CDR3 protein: CASSLGLVSEQYF
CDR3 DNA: TGTGCCAGCAGTTTAGGACTAGTAAGCGAGCAGTACTTC

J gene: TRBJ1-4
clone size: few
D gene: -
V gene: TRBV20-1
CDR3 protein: CSARDSEGNGEKLFF
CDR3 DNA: TGCAGTGCTAGAGATTCGGAGGGAAATGGAGAAAAACTGTTTTTT

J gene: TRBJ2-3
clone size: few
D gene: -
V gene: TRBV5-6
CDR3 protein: CASSFGAGRPIGSTDTQYF
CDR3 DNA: TGTGCCAGCAGCTTTGGCGCCGGCAGGCCAATAGGCAGCACAGATACGCAGTATTTT

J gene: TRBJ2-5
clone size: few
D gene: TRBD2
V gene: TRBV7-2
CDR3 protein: CASSLGLAGGPGETQYF
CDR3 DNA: TGTGCCAGCAGCTTAGGACTAGCGGGAGGGCCCGGGGAGACCCAGTACTTC

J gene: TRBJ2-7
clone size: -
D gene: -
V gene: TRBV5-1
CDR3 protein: CASSLDRPPNEQYF
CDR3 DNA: TGCGCCAGCAGCTTGGACAGGCCCCCTAACGAGCAGTACTTC

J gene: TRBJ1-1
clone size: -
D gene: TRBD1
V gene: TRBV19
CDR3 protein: CASRETGRNTEAFF
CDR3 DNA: TGTGCCAGCCGAGAGACAGGGAGGAACACTGAAGCTTTCTTT

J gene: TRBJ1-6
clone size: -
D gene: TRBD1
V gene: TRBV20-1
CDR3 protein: CSARVRGEDSPLHF
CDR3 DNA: TGCAGTGCTAGAGTCAGGGGGGAGGATTCACCCCTCCACTTT

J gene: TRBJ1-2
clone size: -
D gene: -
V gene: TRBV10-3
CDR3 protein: CAIGPSLSEYGYTF
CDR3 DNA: TGTGCCATCGGTCCCTCACTCTCAGAGTATGGCTACACCTTC

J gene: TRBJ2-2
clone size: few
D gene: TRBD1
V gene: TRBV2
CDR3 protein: CASKPGGNGFTGELFF
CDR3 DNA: TGTGCCAGCAAGCCAGGGGGTAATGGGTTCACCGGGGAGCTGTTTTTT

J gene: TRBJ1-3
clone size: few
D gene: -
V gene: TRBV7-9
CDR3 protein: CASSLSGQNTIYF
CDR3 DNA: TGTGCCAGCAGCTTGTCGGGCCAGAACACCATATATTTT

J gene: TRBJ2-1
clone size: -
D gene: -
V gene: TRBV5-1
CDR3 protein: CASSPGGGGSYNEQFF
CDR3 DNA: TGCGCCAGCAGCCCGGGGGGAGGGGGCTCGTACAATGAGCAGTTCTTC

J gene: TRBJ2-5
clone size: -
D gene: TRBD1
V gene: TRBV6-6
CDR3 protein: CASSNPGTGEETQYF
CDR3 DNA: TGTGCCAGCAGTAATCCCGGGACAGGGGAAGAGACCCAGTACTTC

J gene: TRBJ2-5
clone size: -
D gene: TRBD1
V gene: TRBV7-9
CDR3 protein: CASSLPRQGEWETQYF
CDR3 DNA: TGTGCCAGCAGCTTACCCCGACAGGGGGAGTGGGAGACCCAGTACTTC

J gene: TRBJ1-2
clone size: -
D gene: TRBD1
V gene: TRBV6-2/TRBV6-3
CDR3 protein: CASSYSLTGAGYGYTF
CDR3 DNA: TGTGCCAGCAGTTACTCCCTGACAGGGGCTGGCTATGGCTACACCTTC

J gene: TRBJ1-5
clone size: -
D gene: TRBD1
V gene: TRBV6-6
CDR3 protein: CASSRTGDLAQHF
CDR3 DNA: TGTGCCAGCAGTCGGACAGGTGATCTGGCCCAGCATTTT

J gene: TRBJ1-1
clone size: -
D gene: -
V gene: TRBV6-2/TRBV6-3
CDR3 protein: CASSWGSQSTEAFF
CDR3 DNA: TGTGCCAGCAGTTGGGGGTCACAAAGCACTGAAGCTTTCTTT

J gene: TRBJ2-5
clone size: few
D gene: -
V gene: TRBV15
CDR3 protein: CATSARGRTQETQYF
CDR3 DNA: TGTGCCACCAGCGCCCGGGGACGTACCCAAGAGACCCAGTACTTC

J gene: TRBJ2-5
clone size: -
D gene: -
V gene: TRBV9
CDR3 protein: CASSAPGDTQETQYF
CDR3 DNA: TGTGCCAGCAGCGCCCCCGGGGACACACAAGAGACCCAGTACTTC

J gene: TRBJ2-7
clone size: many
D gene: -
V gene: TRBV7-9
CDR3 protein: CAIKTGYEQYF
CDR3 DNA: TGTGCCATCAAAACAGGGTACGAGCAGTACTTC

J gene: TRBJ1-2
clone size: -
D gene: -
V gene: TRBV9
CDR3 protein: CASSGSAGYGYTF
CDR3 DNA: TGTGCCAGCAGCGGGTCGGCTGGCTATGGCTACACCTTC

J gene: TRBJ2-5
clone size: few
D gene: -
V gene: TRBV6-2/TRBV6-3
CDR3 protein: CASSYSLETQYF
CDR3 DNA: TGTGCCAGCAGTTACTCATTGGAGACCCAGTACTTC

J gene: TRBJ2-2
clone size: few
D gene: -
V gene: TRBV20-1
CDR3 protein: CSARDGRGPGTGELFF
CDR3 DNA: TGCAGTGCTAGAGATGGGAGGGGGCCGGGCACCGGGGAGCTGTTTTTT

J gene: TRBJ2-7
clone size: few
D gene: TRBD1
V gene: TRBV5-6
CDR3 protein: CASSSGTGGRYEQYF
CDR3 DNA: TGTGCCAGCAGCTCCGGGACAGGGGGCCGATACGAGCAGTACTTC

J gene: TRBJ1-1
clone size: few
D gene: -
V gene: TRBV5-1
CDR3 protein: CASRVSDSYEAFF
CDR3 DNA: TGCGCCAGCAGGGTCTCAGACAGTTATGAAGCTTTCTTT

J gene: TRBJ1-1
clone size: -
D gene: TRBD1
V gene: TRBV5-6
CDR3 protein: CASLQGARTEAFF
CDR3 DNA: TGTGCCAGCCTACAGGGGGCGCGTACTGAAGCTTTCTTT

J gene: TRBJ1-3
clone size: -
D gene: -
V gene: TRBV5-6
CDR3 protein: CASSLAATGTSGNTIYF
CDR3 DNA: TGTGCCAGCAGCTTGGCCGCTACAGGCACCTCTGGAAACACCATATATTTT

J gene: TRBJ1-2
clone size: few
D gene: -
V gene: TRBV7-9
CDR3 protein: CASSLEGPPGYGYTF
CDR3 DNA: TGTGCCAGCAGCTTAGAGGGCCCGCCGGGCTATGGCTACACCTTC

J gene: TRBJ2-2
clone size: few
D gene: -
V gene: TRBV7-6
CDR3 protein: CASSLASTGNTGELFF
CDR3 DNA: TGTGCCAGCAGCTTAGCCTCGACAGGGAACACCGGGGAGCTGTTTTTT

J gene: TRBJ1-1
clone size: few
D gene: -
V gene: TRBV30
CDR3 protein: CAWSVDRYTEAFF
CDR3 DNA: TGTGCCTGGAGTGTAGACAGATACACTGAAGCTTTCTTT

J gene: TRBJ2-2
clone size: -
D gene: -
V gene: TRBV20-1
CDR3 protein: CSASPPYSENTGELFF
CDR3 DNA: TGCAGTGCTAGCCCGCCCTATTCGGAGAACACCGGGGAGCTGTTTTTT

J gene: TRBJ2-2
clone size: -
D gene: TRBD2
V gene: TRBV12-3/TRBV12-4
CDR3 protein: CASTHREGNTGELFF
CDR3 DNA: TGTGCCAGCACCCATAGGGAGGGTAACACCGGGGAGCTGTTTTTT

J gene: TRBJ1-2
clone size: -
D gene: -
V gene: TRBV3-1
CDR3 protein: CASSQVGNYTF
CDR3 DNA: TGTGCCAGCAGCCAAGTGGGCAACTACACCTTC

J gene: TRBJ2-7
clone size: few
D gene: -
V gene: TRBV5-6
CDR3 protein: CASSGLVTSYEQYF
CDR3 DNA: TGTGCCAGCAGCGGACTGGTCACCTCCTACGAGCAGTACTTC

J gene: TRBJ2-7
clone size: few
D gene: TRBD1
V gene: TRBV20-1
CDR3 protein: CSAQGQLLFLYEQYF
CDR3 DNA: TGCAGTGCTCAGGGACAGTTACTATTTTTGTACGAGCAGTACTTC

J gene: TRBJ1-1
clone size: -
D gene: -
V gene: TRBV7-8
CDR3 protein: CASSLAPSTEAFF
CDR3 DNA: TGTGCCAGCAGCTTAGCCCCATCCACTGAAGCTTTCTTT

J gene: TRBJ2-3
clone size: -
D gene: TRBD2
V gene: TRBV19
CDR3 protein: CASRKGGSGRDTQYF
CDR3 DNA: TGTGCCAGTCGCAAGGGCGGGAGCGGGAGAGATACGCAGTATTTT

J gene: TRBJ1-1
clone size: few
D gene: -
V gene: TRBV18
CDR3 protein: CASSPPWGLETEAFF
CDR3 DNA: TGTGCCAGCTCACCCCCATGGGGGCTAGAAACTGAAGCTTTCTTT

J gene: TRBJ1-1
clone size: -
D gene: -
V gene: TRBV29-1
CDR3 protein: CSVGAGDTEAFF
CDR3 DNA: TGCAGCGTTGGGGCAGGGGATACTGAAGCTTTCTTT

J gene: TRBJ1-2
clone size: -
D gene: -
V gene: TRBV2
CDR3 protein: CASSVQGIYGYTF
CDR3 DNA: TGTGCCAGCAGTGTCCAGGGAATCTATGGCTACACCTTC

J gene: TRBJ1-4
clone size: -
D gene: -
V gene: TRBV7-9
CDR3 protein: CASSWTRTSAEKLFF
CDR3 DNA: TGTGCCAGCAGCTGGACCCGTACCAGCGCCGAAAAACTGTTTTTT

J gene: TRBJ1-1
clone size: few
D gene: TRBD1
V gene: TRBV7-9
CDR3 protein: CASSLETGGVSEAFF
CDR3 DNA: TGTGCCAGCAGCTTAGAGACAGGGGGCGTTTCTGAAGCTTTCTTT

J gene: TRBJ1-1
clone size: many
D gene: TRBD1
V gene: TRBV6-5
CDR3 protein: CASNRLPTGSLNTEAFF
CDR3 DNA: TGTGCCAGCAACCGATTACCGACAGGGTCTCTGAACACTGAAGCTTTCTTT